This record looks at one TCR beta chain sequence and its context. Assay: immunoSEQ multiplex PCR; the TCRdb copy retains only in-frame clones and omits some. This sample has hundreds of thousands of clones; 85% to 90% occur once, and the top ten carry around 16%. Participants' reported clinical history set cohort assignment. This sample was taken from a study of blood T cell repertoires in COVID-19. Study-level information: Samples taken during acute and convalescent COVID-19 were collected in the United States, Italy and Spain.

Trimming took 11 bases from V and 0 from J, leaving 13 bases between them. This CDR3 is built from 13 residues. The germline V gene encodes CDR1 MNHEY and CDR2 SVGAGI. The clonotype comes from a man aged 25-40 years who had been exposed to COVID-19. This chain uses TRBV6-5 with TRBJ1-1; D possibly corresponds to TRBD1 (5 bases). The sample comprised PBMCs or T cells enriched from blood (not recorded which). The CDR3 loop reads CAGGGGMNTEAFF. CDR3 coding DNA: TGTGCCGGGGGAGGAGGGATGAACACTGAAGCTTTCTTT.